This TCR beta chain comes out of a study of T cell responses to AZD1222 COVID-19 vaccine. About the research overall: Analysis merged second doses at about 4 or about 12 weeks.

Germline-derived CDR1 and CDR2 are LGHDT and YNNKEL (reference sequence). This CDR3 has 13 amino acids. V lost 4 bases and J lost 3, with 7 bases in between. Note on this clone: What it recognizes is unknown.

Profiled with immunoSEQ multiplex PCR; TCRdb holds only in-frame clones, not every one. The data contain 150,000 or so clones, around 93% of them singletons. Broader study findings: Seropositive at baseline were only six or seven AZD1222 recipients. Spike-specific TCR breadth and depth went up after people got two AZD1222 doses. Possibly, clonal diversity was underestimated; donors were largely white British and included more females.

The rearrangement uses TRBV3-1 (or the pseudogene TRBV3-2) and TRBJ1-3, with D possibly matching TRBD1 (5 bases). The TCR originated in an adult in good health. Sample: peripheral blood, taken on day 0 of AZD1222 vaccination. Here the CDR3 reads CASSRGVGNTIYF. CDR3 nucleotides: TGTGCCAGCAGCCGGGGGGTTGGAAACACCATATATTTT.